The 27 T cell receptor beta chains listed next were all sequenced from one sample in a study of T-cell reconstitution after alpha-beta-depleted transplantation in children. TCRbeta library construction was performed incorporating unique molecular identifiers. TCRdb re-derived calls from the PCR reads in MiXCR, one entry per CDR3 protein. The top ten clones hold approximately 2% of a sample with hundreds of thousands of distinct CDR3 sequences, 10% to 15% of them seen once. Here the sequenced sample was PBMCs, mostly from graft donor cells, taken 360 days after TCRalphabeta/CD19-depleted stem cell transplant. Receptors originate from a male patient younger than 18 who had a stem cell transplant for acute myeloid leukemia, so the T cells may come from the graft donor.

This clonotype was seen only a few times. The chain uses TRBV7-8 and TRBJ2-3, with TRBD2 matching 7 bases. Germline CDR1 is SGHVS and CDR2 is FQNEAQ. The junction had 5 bases not matched to a gene; V was cut back by 0 bases and J by 2 bases. The length of the CDR3 is 16 residues. As DNA, the CDR3 is TGTGCCAGCAGCTTAGCGTGGGGGACTAACACAGATACGCAGTATTTT. Protein: CASSLAWGTNTDTQYF.

The chain couples TRBV4-3 to TRBJ2-7; 11 bases line up with TRBD1. The CDR3 contains 15 residues. The V gene end was trimmed by 1 base and the J gene end by 4 bases; junction bases not matched to a gene: 3. The germline V gene encodes CDR1 LGHNA and CDR2 YSLEER. CDR3 bases: TGCGCCAGCAGCCAAGGGACAGGGGGCGCGTACGAGCAGTACTTC. This translates into CASSQGTGGAYEQYF.

This clonotype has a handful of counts. This chain joins TRBV4-3 and TRBJ2-3, with 9 bases that match TRBD2. CDR3 size: 16 residues. Germline lookup yields CDR1 LGHNA and CDR2 YSLEER. After removal of 1 base from V and 7 bases from J, the junction contained 9 bases not matched to a gene. The CDR3 sequence: CASSQGTGTSWYTQYF. The CDR3 coding sequence is TGCGCCAGCAGCCAAGGGACCGGGACTAGCTGGTATACGCAGTATTTT.

In its sample, this clonotype was seen a few times. The gene calls are TRBV4-2 and TRBJ2-4, with 7 positions matching TRBD2. V trimming: 1 base; J trimming: 2 bases; junction bases outside the gene matches: 8. The CDR3 is 17 residues long. From germline, CDR1 is LGHNA and CDR2 YNFKEQ. CDR3 in amino acids: CASSQGRGSPSKNIQYF. In nucleotides, the CDR3 is TGTGCCAGCAGCCAAGGGCGGGGGAGCCCCTCCAAAAACATTCAGTACTTC.

This clonotype was seen ten or more times. This chain joins TRBV12-3 or TRBV12-4 and TRBJ1-2; 10 positions agree with TRBD1. V was clipped by 5 bases and J by 7 bases; unmatched bases: 4. This CDR3 comprises 13 residues. The CDR3 DNA reads TGTGCCAGCAGTGGACAGGGGGAATTTGGCTACACCTTC. This sequence encodes CASSGQGEFGYTF.

The chain carries TRBV7-8 and TRBJ2-2; TRBD2 might be the D (6 bases). Germline CDR1 and CDR2: SGHVS and FQNEAQ. CDR3 length: 16 residues. The V end was cut by 4 bases, the J end by 4 bases, with 16 bases between. The DNA of the CDR3 is TGTGCCAGCAGCTCCGGGGGTGTCGCGGGCACCGGGGAGCTGTTTTTT. Translating gives CASSSGGVAGTGELFF.

The CDR3 DNA is TGTGCCAGCAGACACCGGGGGACTCACTACCTCTACGAGCAGTACTTC. This codes for CASRHRGTHYLYEQYF. This sequence joins TRBV5-6 and TRBJ2-7, with a possible D match to TRBD2 (6 bases). The V gene's germline CDR1 is SGHDT and CDR2 YYEEEE. The CDR3 is 16 amino acids. Trimming cost V 5 bases and J 3 bases, with 21 bases left between them.

At least ten counts were recorded for this clonotype. The chain couples TRBV28 to TRBJ2-2, with a tentative D call TRBD2 (6 bases). Germline V gives CDR1 MDHEN, CDR2 SYDVKM. The V end was cut by 3 bases, the J end by 5 bases, with 22 bases between. The CDR3 sequence is 18 residues long. Written as DNA, the CDR3 is TGTGCCAGCAGTTTCTGGTACGCGGGACGGCTTTCAACCGGGGAGCTGTTTTTT. Its translation is CASSFWYAGRLSTGELFF.

This clonotype was seen repeatedly, ten times or more. The chain's CDR3 is CASSQDSRRYSNQPQHF. DNA for the CDR3: TGTGCCAGCAGCCAAGATTCGCGGAGATATAGCAATCAGCCCCAGCATTTT. The genes are TRBV4-2 and TRBJ1-5; D remains unclear. CDR3 size: 17 residues. CDR1 and CDR2 from the germline V gene are LGHNA and YNFKEQ. With 0 bases removed from V and 0 bases from J, the gap between germline ends came to 12 bases.

The chain links TRBV7-2 to TRBJ2-7; TRBD1 matches 9 bases. J lost 5 bases, V lost 0 bases, and 8 bases had no gene match. This CDR3 contains 16 residues. The germline CDR1 and CDR2 sequences are SGHTA and FQGNSA. The CDR3 protein is CASSLALGQGSNEQYF. The CDR3 DNA sequence: TGTGCCAGCAGCTTAGCGTTGGGACAGGGATCCAACGAGCAGTACTTC. The whole variable domain, filled in from reference TRBV7-2 and TRBJ2-7, reads GAGVSQSPSNKVTEKGKDVELRCDPISGHTALYWYRQSLGQGLEFLIYFQGNSAPDKSGLPSDRFSAERTGGSVSTLTIQRTQQEDSAVYLCASSLALGQGSNEQYFGPGTRLTVT.

The rearrangement links TRBV4-2 to TRBJ2-1; 9 positions agree with TRBD2. CDR1 LGHNA and CDR2 YNFKEQ come from the germline V gene. The CDR3 is 19 amino acids. V shed 0 bases and J 2 bases; nucleotides not matched to a gene: 11. CDR3 DNA sequence: TGTGCCAGCAGCCAAGAAATTGGTGTTGGCGGGAGGGCCTACAATGAGCAGTTCTTC. Residues: CASSQEIGVGGRAYNEQFF.

The genes are TRBV10-3 and TRBJ2-7; TRBD2 agrees at 16 bases. The germline gives CDR1 ENHRY, CDR2 SYGVKD. The V and J ends lost 10 bases and 6 bases, in that order; junction bases with no gene match: 12. The CDR3 length is 16 residues. The CDR3 DNA follows: TGTGCCAGTATCGGGACTAGCGGGAGGGCCTTCACCGAGCAGTACTTC. Amino acid sequence: CASIGTSGRAFTEQYF.

This chain links TRBV4-2 with TRBJ1-1; TRBD1 is a possible D gene (5 bases). The V gene lost 1 base and the J gene lost 1 base, with 16 bases spanning the gap. The length of the CDR3 is 17 residues. Germline V gives CDR1 LGHNA, CDR2 YNFKEQ. The CDR3 spells CASSQVSGTWGNTEAFF. The CDR3 DNA reads as TGTGCCAGCAGCCAAGTATCGGGGACCTGGGGGAACACTGAAGCTTTCTTT.

With regard to this clonotype: A much larger clone lies one base from this, so it may be a read error. The chain couples TRBV9 to TRBJ1-5; D is undetermined. This CDR3 is 14 amino acids long. V gave up 7 bases and J gave up 2 bases, with 13 bases separating them. Per the germline V gene, CDR1 is SGDLS and CDR2 is YYNGEE. The CDR3 sequence is CASGAAGGNQPQHF. The CDR3 bases are TGTGCCAGCGGCGCGGCGGGTGGCAATCAGCCCCAGCATTTT. Combining the CDR3 with reference TRBV9 and TRBJ1-5 gives the whole variable domain DSGVTQTPKHLITATGQRVTLRCSPRSGDLSVYWYQQSLDQGLQFLIQYYNGEERAKGNILERFSAQQFPDLHSELNLSSLELGDSALYFCASGAAGGNQPQHFGDGTRLSIL.

This clonotype was seen ten or more times. The chain uses TRBV12-3 or TRBV12-4 and TRBJ1-1; D gene unclear. The CDR3 runs 12 residues. V was clipped by 7 bases and J by 5 bases, with 11 bases between them. The CDR3 nucleotides are TGTGCCAGCATCCGGGGATGGACTGAAGCTTTCTTT. It is translated as CASIRGWTEAFF.

V usage is TRBV18 and J usage is TRBJ2-3; 9 positions match TRBD2. Germline CDR1 is KGHSH and CDR2 is LQKENI. The CDR3 sequence is 17 residues long. J lost 2 bases, V lost 3 bases, and 9 bases had no gene match. The CDR3 DNA follows: TGTGCCAGCTCACCCTCCAGATTAGCGGGAGACACAGATACGCAGTATTTT. It encodes CASSPSRLAGDTDTQYF.

This clonotype has a count of ten or more. The rearrangement uses TRBV20-1 and TRBJ1-5; 8 bases are a match to TRBD1. CDR1 is DFQATT, CDR2 SNEGSKA, per germline (reference sequence). The CDR3 runs to 13 residues. The V and J ends lost 3 bases and 8 bases, in that order; junction bases with no gene match: 6. Written as DNA, the CDR3 is TGCAGTGCTAGTCCAGGGGGCGGTGAGCCCCAGCATTTT. Amino acid sequence: CSASPGGGEPQHF.

This clonotype was recorded many times. The rearrangement links TRBV29-1 to TRBJ1-1, with 8 bases lining up with TRBD1. Germline V gene sequence: CDR1 SQVTM, CDR2 ANQGSEA. There are 17 residues in the CDR3. J gave up 0 bases and V 7 bases, and 16 bases lay outside the gene matches. The CDR3 loop is CSAGHSGTGFMNTEAFF. The DNA for the CDR3 is TGCAGCGCTGGCCATTCCGGGACAGGATTTATGAACACTGAAGCTTTCTTT.

The chain carries TRBV20-1 and TRBJ2-1, with 8 bases lining up with TRBD2. CDR1 is DFQATT and CDR2 is SNEGSKA in the germline V gene (reference sequence). This CDR3 is 16 amino acids long. The V gene end was trimmed by 4 bases and the J gene end by 6 bases; junction bases not matched to a gene: 14. The CDR3 protein is CSATRGAGVSGNEQFF. The CDR3 DNA is TGCAGTGCTACAAGGGGAGCGGGAGTCTCGGGCAATGAGCAGTTCTTC.

J is TRBJ2-7 and V is TRBV20-1; D unclear. The V and J ends lost 5 bases and 1 base respectively, with 18 bases between them. The CDR3 spans 15 residues. The V gene's germline CDR1 is DFQATT and CDR2 SNEGSKA (reference sequence). Here the CDR3 DNA reads TGCAGTGCTGGAGTCCCAGTCGGCAGGTCCTACGAGCAGTACTTC. Its protein is CSAGVPVGRSYEQYF.

This clonotype was detected a few times. The rearrangement links TRBV3-1 to TRBJ2-7, with TRBD2 identical over 7 bases. CDR3 length: 14 amino acids. With 0 bases clipped from V and 6 bases from J, the junction kept 5 bases outside the gene matches. CDR1 is LGHDT and CDR2 is YNNKEL in the germline V gene (reference sequence). CDR3 sequence reads: CASSQDYAGAEQYF. The DNA for the CDR3 is TGTGCCAGCAGCCAAGATTATGCGGGAGCCGAGCAGTACTTC.

The rearrangement uses TRBV7-9 and TRBJ2-7, with a possible D match to TRBD2 (6 bases). Trimming took 1 base from V and 4 from J, leaving 14 bases between them. CDR3 length: 15 residues. CDR1 and CDR2 (germline): SEHNR, FQNEAQ (reference sequence). The CDR3 spells CASSLEGNSGYEQYF. In nucleotides, the CDR3 is TGTGCCAGCAGCTTAGAAGGAAATAGCGGTTACGAGCAGTACTTC.

This clonotype was found many times. The chain combines TRBV28 with TRBJ2-1; 7 bases are shared with TRBD2. The CDR3 is 15 residues long. Looked up from germline, CDR1 is MDHEN and CDR2 is SYDVKM. V shed 10 bases, J shed 12 bases, and the junction held 21 bases outside the gene matches. CDR3: CATIGGRTRFSGQFF. CDR3 nucleotides: TGTGCCACCATCGGGGGGAGGACTAGGTTCTCGGGGCAGTTCTTC.

CDR3 nucleotides: TGTGCCAGCAGTTTATGGCCCGGAGGGGGGAACGAGCAGTACTTC. Its protein is CASSLWPGGGNEQYF. This chain links TRBV28 with TRBJ2-7; D may be TRBD1 or TRBD2 (6 bases each). V lost 0 bases, J lost 5 bases, and 14 bases lay in between. This CDR3 region has 15 residues. CDR1 MDHEN and CDR2 SYDVKM come from the germline V gene.

In its sample, this clonotype was seen a few times. This chain uses TRBV11-2 with TRBJ2-7; 8 nucleotides agree with TRBD2. The CDR3 has 15 amino acids. V shed 8 bases, J shed 1 base, and the junction held 10 bases outside the gene matches. Germline values: CDR1 SGHAT, CDR2 FQNNGV. CDR3 protein: CASSPLAVQSYEQYF. The CDR3 DNA reads TGTGCCAGCTCCCCACTAGCGGTGCAATCCTACGAGCAGTACTTC.

DNA for the CDR3: TGTGCCAGCAGTCCAAGATCGGGGATTGATAGCAATCAGCCCCAGCATTTT. Translated: CASSPRSGIDSNQPQHF. The chain recombines TRBV12-3 or TRBV12-4 with TRBJ1-5; D call uncertain. The CDR3 is 17 residues long. Trimming pared 5 bases from V and 0 bases from J, leaving 17 bases between.

This clonotype was counted ten times or more. The chain is built from TRBV11-2 and TRBJ2-5, with TRBD1 matching 7 bases. The CDR3 length is 14 residues. Per the germline V gene, CDR1 is SGHAT and CDR2 is FQNNGV. V lost 2 bases, J lost 3 bases, and 3 bases stayed unmatched. The CDR3 is CASSLMGQKETQYF. CDR3 nucleotides: TGTGCCAGCAGCTTAATGGGACAGAAAGAGACCCAGTACTTC.